This entry describes one TCR beta chain. It lacks a known antigen. No quality values exist for individual bases; no much larger clone is one base distant. The CDR3, cysteine through phenylalanine, is 12 amino acids long. The sequence is cut down to CDR3 DNA, 36 bases in frame from base 1. Trimming takes 5 bases from V and 2 bases from J, and the germline ends sit 7 bases apart. CDR1 and CDR2, looked up from the germline V gene, are SGHTA and FQGNSA. The method behind the library was PCR. TCRdb records Illumina HiSeq 2500 as the sequencer. To normalize quantification of the TCRbeta repertoire, the TCR libraries were built with molecular barcoding that relied on unique molecular identifiers. The public reads were run again by TCRdb, first through fastp at Q25 and then through MiXCR, and only productive beta chains were kept. Rows merge per CDR3 protein into single entries with the most common DNA and genes. For this sample there are 600,000 to 700,000 distinct CDR3 sequences; 16% appear just once. 0.8% to 1.1% of the sample comes from the top ten.

This sample was taken from a study of T-cell reconstitution after alpha-beta-depleted transplantation in children (dated by TCRdb to the mid-2010s). The study in broad terms: T-cell immune reconstitution after TCRalphabeta/CD19-depleted allogeneic hematopoietic cell transplantation in children was quantitatively tracked in the study by means of TCR repertoire profiling.

The receptor was derived from a human donor who donated a stem cell graft to a child with acute myeloid leukemia. The sample in question was PBMCs from the stem cell graft donor, obtained from the stem cell graft. This chain is built from TRBV7-2 and TRBJ2-7, with the D gene not confidently named. The DNA sequence reads TGTGCCAGCAGCGCCCCAGCCTACGAGCAGTACTTC. Translated, this is CASSAPAYEQYF.